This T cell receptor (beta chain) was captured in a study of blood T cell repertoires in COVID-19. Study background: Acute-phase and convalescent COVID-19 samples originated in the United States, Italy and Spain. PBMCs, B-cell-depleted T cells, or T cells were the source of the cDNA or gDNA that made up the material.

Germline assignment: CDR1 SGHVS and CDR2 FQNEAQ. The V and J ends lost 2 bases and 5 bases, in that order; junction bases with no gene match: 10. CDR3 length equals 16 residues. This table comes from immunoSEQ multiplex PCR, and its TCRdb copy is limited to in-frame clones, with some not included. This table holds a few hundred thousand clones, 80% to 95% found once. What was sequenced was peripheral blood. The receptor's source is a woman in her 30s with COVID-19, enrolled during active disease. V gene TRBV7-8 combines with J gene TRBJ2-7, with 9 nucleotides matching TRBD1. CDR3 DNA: TGTGCCAGCAGCTTACCCTCCTGGACAGGGGCTAACGAGCAGTACTTC. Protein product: CASSLPSWTGANEQYF.